In this sample, the clone carrying this T cell receptor beta chain is medium-sized. Its specificity is not known. The source of the sample is a study of vaccination and CD4 T cells after COVID-19. Study summary: Treatment of control cultures consisted of a CEFX pool, an HIV-1 Nef pool, or no peptide.

The Oncomine TCR Beta short-read assay was applied to DNA of cultured CD4+ T cells. TCRdb reanalysed the PCR reads using MiXCR and keeps one entry per CDR3 protein. The repertoire has 8,500 to 9,500 distinct CDR3 sequences, under 35% of them found once; the top ten carry 39%. Described treatment: approximately nine-day PBMC culture with coronavirus spike peptide pools or control peptides (ViraFEST assay). CD4+ T-cell collection from the unexposed donor predated the COVID-19 pandemic (2011-2018). Germline V gene sequence: CDR1 DFQATT, CDR2 SNEGSKA (reference sequence). The CDR3 is 12 residues long. Source material: CD4+ T cells from blood, cultured in vitro. The gene calls are TRBV20-1 and TRBJ1-2, with TRBD1 matching over 7 bases. This receptor was identified in a human donor in good health. The CDR3 sequence: CGAGTANYGYTF. The CDR3 DNA reads TGCGGAGCCGGGACAGCAAACTATGGCTACACCTTC.